A single sample is the source of the 25 T cell receptor beta chains below, sequenced in a study of beta chain features in type 1 diabetes. The authors reverse transcribed all of the isolated RNA, so sequencing captured expressed TCRB transcripts. Only in-frame clones appear in the TCRdb table, and some are missing; sequencing was by immunoSEQ multiplex PCR. The table lists tens of thousands of clones, roughly 31% of them singletons, with about 0.48% in the top ten. Sample: stem cell memory CD4+ T cells from blood. The receptors were sampled from a woman in her late teens or twenties in good health.

V usage is TRBV6-6 and J usage is TRBJ1-4; unclear D gene. Germline values: CDR1 MNHNY, CDR2 SVGAGI (reference sequence). The CDR3 has 14 amino acids. The ends were cut back, 5 bases at V and 6 bases at J, with 13 bases in the middle. The DNA of the CDR3 is TGTGCCAGCAGTCTCGACTCCGCTGATGAAAAACTGTTTTTT. The encoded protein is CASSLDSADEKLFF.

The chain has TRBV2 and TRBJ1-1, with unresolved D. V gave up 4 bases and J gave up 3 bases, with 12 bases separating them. CDR1 is SNHLY and CDR2 is FYNNEI in the germline V gene. The CDR3 is made up of 14 amino acids. The CDR3 here is CASSGNSYHTEAFF. As DNA, the CDR3 is TGTGCCAGCAGTGGAAACAGTTACCACACTGAAGCTTTCTTT.

The chain recombines TRBV6-1 with TRBJ1-1; no clear D gene. Germline V gene sequence: CDR1 MNHNS, CDR2 SASEGT. The CDR3 spans 14 residues. The V end lost 1 base, the J end lost 0 bases, and 6 bases lay between the germline ends. The CDR3 sequence is CASSEGALNTEAFF. DNA for the CDR3: TGTGCCAGCAGTGAAGGGGCCCTGAACACTGAAGCTTTCTTT.

This clone occurred a few times. The rearrangement uses TRBV5-4 and TRBJ2-7; D is possibly TRBD2 (6 bases). Per the germline V gene, CDR1 is SGHNT and CDR2 is YYREEE (reference sequence). Trimming cost V 0 bases and J 2 bases, with 9 bases left between them. The CDR3 runs 14 residues. The CDR3 DNA follows: TGTGCCAGCAGCTTGGACTGGGGGGCCTACGAGCAGTACTTC. Amino acid sequence: CASSLDWGAYEQYF.

The chain carries TRBV18 and TRBJ2-5; 9 bases map to TRBD2. The J segment lost 5 bases and the V segment lost 0 bases, leaving 7 bases of the junction unmatched. Germline-derived CDR1 and CDR2 are KGHSH and LQKENI. This CDR3 has 16 amino acids. This CDR3 is CASSPPGGRALETQYF. The CDR3 DNA follows: TGTGCCAGCTCACCACCGGGCGGGAGGGCCCTGGAGACCCAGTACTTC.

This clone has ten or more counts. The chain couples TRBV29-1 to TRBJ2-4; possibly TRBD1 for D (6 bases). Trimming stripped 6 bases from V and 8 bases from J, with 11 bases between. Germline V CDR1 and CDR2: SQVTM, ANQGSEA. The CDR3 consists of 11 residues. CDR3 region: CSVKDSDIQYF. In nucleotides, the CDR3 is TGCAGCGTAAAGGACAGTGACATTCAGTACTTC.

This clone was seen more than once but under ten times. The chain carries TRBV29-1 and TRBJ1-2, with TRBD1 matching over 7 bases. Germline CDR1 and CDR2: SQVTM and ANQGSEA. The CDR3 contains 13 residues. V gave up 3 bases and J gave up 2 bases; unmatched junction bases: 3. The CDR3 region has the DNA TGCAGCGTTGACGGACAGGAGAACTATGGCTACACCTTC. Translated: CSVDGQENYGYTF.

The V call is TRBV27, the J call TRBJ2-7; TRBD1 aligns across 8 bases. With V trimmed by 6 bases and J by 3 bases, 4 bases remained unmatched. Germline CDR1 and CDR2: MNHEY and SMNVEV (reference sequence). The CDR3 runs 13 residues. CDR3 loop: CASRGQGFYEQYF. The CDR3 region has the DNA TGTGCCAGCAGAGGACAGGGCTTCTACGAGCAGTACTTC.

This clone appeared a few times. V usage is TRBV23-1 and J usage is TRBJ1-1; 7 nucleotides align to TRBD1. TRBV23-1 is filed as an ORF, its function uncertain. V dropped 4 bases and J dropped 0; count of bases not matched to a gene: 5. This CDR3 contains 15 residues. The CDR3 sequence: CASSPPGGMNTEAFF. The CDR3 DNA is TGCGCCAGCAGTCCTCCAGGGGGAATGAACACTGAAGCTTTCTTT.

This clone was observed many times. The rearrangement links TRBV18 to TRBJ2-3; D might be TRBD2 (5 bases). Between the trimmed V and J ends, which lost 2 bases and 0 bases, there was a span of 6 bases. Germline V gene lookup returns CDR1 KGHSH and CDR2 LQKENI. This CDR3 contains 14 residues. The CDR3 DNA reads TGTGCCAGCTCACCAGGGAGTAGCACAGATACGCAGTATTTT. Amino acid sequence: CASSPGSSTDTQYF.

A few counts support this clone. One end of the junction fails to match germline, which may point to a read error. The gene calls are TRBV7-7 and TRBJ2-5, with D tentatively TRBD2 (6 bases). This CDR3 spans 15 amino acids. Germline CDR1 is SSHAT and CDR2 is FNYEAQ (reference sequence). This CDR3 reads CASSLGGTSMETQYF. DNA for the CDR3: TGTGCTAGCAGCTTAGGTGGGACTTCTATGGAGACCCAGTACTTC.

This clone has more than one count but fewer than ten. The gene calls are TRBV4-3 and TRBJ2-3; TRBD2 matches at 8 bases. With 2 bases clipped from V and 1 base from J, the junction kept 5 bases outside the gene matches. The CDR3 contains 16 residues. Germline lookup yields CDR1 LGHNA and CDR2 YSLEER. The CDR3 here is CASSQTSGGGTDTQYF. CDR3 nucleotides: TGCGCCAGCAGCCAAACAAGCGGGGGCGGCACAGATACGCAGTATTTT.

Remarks on this clone: It is likely a read error, because the conserved phenylalanine at the end of the CDR3 is missing. The chain joins TRBV28 to TRBJ1-2, with a possible D match to TRBD1 (5 bases). This CDR3 has 13 amino acids. V was trimmed by 3 bases and J by 6 bases, leaving 11 bases between them. Germline CDR1 MDHEN, CDR2 SYDVKM. As DNA, the CDR3 is TGTGCCAGCAGTTTCTCCAGGGTTGATGGCTACACCCTC. This gives the protein CASSFSRVDGYTL.

This clone was seen a handful of times. V and J are TRBV30 and TRBJ1-1, with D possibly TRBD1 on 6 matching bases. V lost 2 bases to trimming and J lost 4 bases, with 14 bases between them. The CDR3 totals 14 residues. Germline loops: CDR1 GTSNPN, CDR2 SVGIG (reference sequence). The CDR3 DNA is TGTGCCTGGAGTATGACAGGCATTATCACTGAAGCTTTCTTT. Translated, it gives CAWSMTGIITEAFF.

This clone was seen a handful of times. The chain joins TRBV7-9 to TRBJ1-1; D is possibly TRBD1 (6 bases). This CDR3 is built from 14 residues. The V gene's germline CDR1 is SEHNR and CDR2 FQNEAQ (reference sequence). Trimming removed 5 bases at V and 3 bases at J, with 13 bases between. DNA of the CDR3: TGTGCCAGCAGCCCAACAGGGAAACACACTGAAGCTTTCTTT. Translation: CASSPTGKHTEAFF.

The V call is TRBV7-8, the J call TRBJ2-6; 7 positions agree with TRBD1. Trimming took 1 base from V and 1 from J; bases not matched to a gene: 16. CDR3 length: 21 amino acids. In germline, CDR1 is SGHVS, CDR2 FQNEAQ. CDR3 bases: TGTGCCAGCAGCTTAGGTTTGCCGAGGGGGCGCGTAGGATCTGGGGCCAACGTCCTGACTTTC. It is translated as CASSLGLPRGRVGSGANVLTF.

The gene calls are TRBV18 and TRBJ2-3, with TRBD2 matching 7 bases. Germline V gives CDR1 KGHSH, CDR2 LQKENI. CDR3 length: 14 amino acids. V shed 6 bases, J shed 0 bases, and the junction held 3 bases outside the gene matches. In DNA, the CDR3 is TGTGCCAGCTCCCTAGCGGCTAGCACAGATACGCAGTATTTT. This encodes CASSLAASTDTQYF.

This clone was detected a few times. The chain employs TRBV7-9 and TRBJ2-3; 8 positions agree with TRBD2. Trimming at V came to 5 bases and at J to 1 base, leaving 2 bases not matched to a gene. Germline assignment: CDR1 SEHNR and CDR2 FQNEAQ (reference sequence). The CDR3 spans 14 residues. CDR3 loop: CASSPGGGTDTQYF. CDR3 DNA sequence: TGTGCCAGCAGCCCCGGGGGGGGCACAGATACGCAGTATTTT. The whole variable domain, remainder taken from reference TRBV7-9 and TRBJ2-3, is DTGVSQNPRHKITKRGQNVTFRCDPISEHNRLYWYRQTLGQGPEFLTYFQNEAQLEKSRLLSDRFSAERPKGSFSTLEIQRTEQGDSAMYLCASSPGGGTDTQYFGPGTRLTVL.

V gene TRBV5-1 combines with J gene TRBJ2-3, with 8 bases that match TRBD1. The CDR3 sequence is 14 residues long. Germline values: CDR1 SGHRS, CDR2 YFSETQ. V dropped 5 bases and J dropped 3; count of bases not matched to a gene: 5. CDR3 sequence reads: CASSGQGRTDTQYF. The CDR3, as DNA: TGCGCCAGCAGTGGACAGGGTCGGACAGATACGCAGTATTTT.

The CDR3 region has the DNA TGTGCCATCAGTGATGGACGGGGGTCGTGGGAGACCCAGTACTTC. Its protein is CAISDGRGSWETQYF. The rearrangement uses TRBV10-3 and TRBJ2-5, with D possibly TRBD2 on 6 matching bases. Germline V lookup: CDR1 ENHRY, CDR2 SYGVKD. Trimming removed 3 bases at V and 5 bases at J, with 16 bases between. CDR3 size: 15 residues.

The chain couples TRBV15 to TRBJ1-3; D may be TRBD1 (5 bases). Looked up from germline, CDR1 is LNHNV and CDR2 is YYDKDF (reference sequence). The V and J ends lost 0 bases and 0 bases respectively, with 15 bases between them. The CDR3 extends over 18 amino acids. The CDR3 protein is CATSRDPTAIGSGNTIYF. In DNA form, the CDR3 reads TGTGCCACCAGCAGAGACCCGACAGCGATAGGCTCTGGAAACACCATATATTTT.

This clone occurred once. In DNA form, the CDR3 reads TGCGCCAGCAGCCTCTTAACAGGGGACGCCGAAAAACTGTTTTTT. This codes for CASSLLTGDAEKLFF. The J gene is TRBJ1-4, the V gene TRBV5-1, with 7 bases identical to TRBD1. CDR1 SGHRS and CDR2 YFSETQ come from the germline V gene. V gave up 4 bases and J gave up 8 bases; unmatched junction bases: 11. The CDR3 consists of 15 residues.

The rearrangement uses TRBV5-6 and TRBJ2-7, with D possibly TRBD2 on 6 matching bases. The CDR3 runs 14 residues. Trimming removed 4 bases from V and 3 bases from J, with 14 bases in between. Germline assignment: CDR1 SGHDT and CDR2 YYEEEE. CDR3 DNA sequence: TGTGCCAGCAGCCCCCGAGCCGGGGGCTACGAGCAGTACTTC. The encoded protein is CASSPRAGGYEQYF.

This clone was counted once. J is TRBJ1-1 and V is TRBV11-3; perhaps TRBD1 as D (5 bases). Per germline, CDR1 SGHNT and CDR2 YENEEA. Trimming stripped 2 bases from V and 1 base from J, with 17 bases between. The CDR3 is 17 residues long. Written as DNA, the CDR3 is TGTGCCAGCAGCTTATTTCGCCAAGGGGCGGCGAACACTGAAGCTTTCTTT. Its translation is CASSLFRQGAANTEAFF.

This clone was counted a few times. J is TRBJ2-1 and V is TRBV6-5; 9 nucleotides line up with TRBD1. The CDR3 length is 15 residues. V shed 2 bases, J shed 4 bases, and the junction held 3 bases outside the gene matches. Germline CDR1 and CDR2: MNHEY and SVGAGI. The CDR3 region has the DNA TGTGCCAGCAGTTACGAGGGACAGGGTTACAATGAGCAGTTCTTC. Protein: CASSYEGQGYNEQFF.